Listed here are 31 T cell receptor beta chains from one sample, sequenced in a study of blood T cell repertoires in COVID-19. The assay was immunoSEQ multiplex PCR, and TCRdb's table has in-frame clones only and misses some. The sample includes fewer than 65,000 clones, about 92% seen only once; the top ten take around 3.6%. The sample was peripheral blood. The receptors come from a human donor in a cohort sampled during active COVID-19.

J is TRBJ1-4 and V is TRBV6-6; D is unclear. Germline assignment: CDR1 MNHNY and CDR2 SVGAGI (reference sequence). The length of the CDR3 is 15 residues. V lost 2 bases and J lost 2, with 9 bases in between. The CDR3 region has the DNA TGTGCCAGCAGTTACGGCACAGCTACTAATGAAAAACTGTTTTTT. Amino acids: CASSYGTATNEKLFF.

The chain uses TRBV2 and TRBJ2-7; a weak D match, TRBD1 (6 bases). The CDR3 is 13 amino acids. Trimming removed 8 bases at V and 2 bases at J, with 13 bases between. Germline V gives CDR1 SNHLY, CDR2 FYNNEI. This chain's CDR3 is CASGRTGTYEQYV. The CDR3 DNA sequence: TGTGCCAGCGGCCGAACAGGGACCTACGAGCAGTACGTC.

V gene TRBV5-1 combines with J gene TRBJ2-7; D is perhaps TRBD1 (6 bases). Trimming took 0 bases from V and 4 from J, leaving 14 bases between them. In germline, CDR1 is SGHRS, CDR2 YFSETQ. The CDR3 spans 15 residues. This chain's CDR3 is CASSLGPGQLYEQYF. Here the CDR3 DNA reads TGCGCCAGCAGCTTGGGACCGGGACAACTTTACGAGCAGTACTTC.

Remarks on this clone: This CDR3 is also generated by other DNA sequences in the sample. V is TRBV5-4 and J is TRBJ2-6; 7 positions match TRBD1. The CDR3 totals 15 residues. J was trimmed by 2 bases and V by 4 bases; bases with no gene match: 3. Germline V CDR1 and CDR2: SGHNT, YYREEE (reference sequence). CDR3: CASSLDRAGANVLTF. CDR3 in DNA: TGTGCCAGCAGCCTAGACAGGGCTGGGGCCAACGTCCTGACTTTC.

The chain links TRBV29-1 to TRBJ2-3; TRBD1 matches 10 bases. After removal of 7 bases from V and 3 bases from J, the junction contained 10 bases not matched to a gene. This CDR3 has 15 amino acids. The V gene's germline CDR1 is SQVTM and CDR2 ANQGSEA. In DNA form, the CDR3 reads TGCAGCGCCGACAGGGGGCGCTTAGGAACAGATACGCAGTATTTT. It specifies CSADRGRLGTDTQYF.

The chain uses TRBV27 and TRBJ1-5; TRBD1 matches 9 bases. V lost 3 bases to trimming and J lost 1 base; unmatched junction nucleotides: 7. Germline V gene lookup returns CDR1 MNHEY and CDR2 SMNVEV (reference sequence). CDR3 length: 17 residues. CDR3 DNA: TGTGCCAGCAGTTTGGCGGGGGGACAGGGAAGCAATCAGCCCCAGCATTTT. This codes for CASSLAGGQGSNQPQHF.

The rearrangement joins TRBV6-1 to TRBJ1-3; tentatively, D is TRBD1 (6 bases). V was clipped by 2 bases and J by 0 bases, with 11 bases between them. Per the germline V gene, CDR1 is MNHNS and CDR2 is SASEGT. The CDR3 covers 16 residues. In nucleotides, the CDR3 is TGTGCCAGCAGTGAATGGCAGGGGCCCTCTGGAAACACCATATATTTT. This sequence encodes CASSEWQGPSGNTIYF.

V gene TRBV6-5 combines with J gene TRBJ2-5; TRBD1 matches 7 bases. Unmatched junction bases numbered 2, after V lost 8 bases and J lost 2 bases. Germline CDR1 MNHEY, CDR2 SVGAGI. CDR3 length: 12 residues. CDR3: CASDRVQETQYF. The CDR3, as DNA: TGTGCCAGCGACAGGGTACAAGAGACCCAGTACTTC.

V gene TRBV5-1 combines with J gene TRBJ1-6; D remains ambiguous. The CDR3 loop spans 17 amino acids. Germline lookup yields CDR1 SGHRS and CDR2 YFSETQ. Deletions cut 0 bases from V and 0 bases from J, with 10 bases between. CDR3 nucleotides: TGCGCCAGCAGCTTGGGAGGATCGAGCTCCTATAATTCACCCCTCCACTTT. Translation gives CASSLGGSSSYNSPLHF.

The V gene is TRBV6-5, the J gene TRBJ1-6, with 7 bases fitting TRBD1. V shed 8 bases and J 3 bases; nucleotides not matched to a gene: 4. CDR1 is MNHEY, CDR2 SVGAGI, per germline. CDR3 size: 14 residues. The CDR3 DNA reads as TGTGCCAGCTCGACAGGGTTCTATAATTCACCCCTCCACTTT. Translation: CASSTGFYNSPLHF.

In regard to this clone: Distinct nucleotide sequences in the sample also encode this CDR3. The J gene is TRBJ2-5, the V gene TRBV18; D is uncertain. Looked up from germline, CDR1 is KGHSH and CDR2 is LQKENI. CDR3 length: 11 residues. Deletions cut 2 bases from V and 5 bases from J, with 3 bases between. The CDR3 DNA follows: TGTGCCAGCTCACCAGCGGAGACCCAGTACTTC. It yields the protein CASSPAETQYF.

The V and J genes are TRBV28 and TRBJ1-1, with TRBD1 matching 7 bases. The CDR3 runs 16 residues. J lost 0 bases, V lost 5 bases, and 9 bases had no gene match. Germline CDR1 is MDHEN and CDR2 is SYDVKM. The CDR3: CASSPPTGRMNTEAFF. DNA of the CDR3: TGTGCCAGCAGTCCGCCGACAGGGCGGATGAACACTGAAGCTTTCTTT. Full variable domain (outside the CDR3, taken from reference TRBV28 and TRBJ1-1): DVKVTQSSRYLVKRTGEKVFLECVQDMDHENMFWYRQDPGLGLRLIYFSYDVKMKEKGDIPEGYSVSREKKERFSLILESASTNQTSMYLCASSPPTGRMNTEAFFGQGTRLTVV.

V and J are TRBV2 and TRBJ2-6; 8 bases align to TRBD1. CDR1 and CDR2 (germline): SNHLY, FYNNEI. J lost 2 bases, V lost 4 bases, and 10 bases had no gene match. The CDR3 totals 18 residues. The CDR3 sequence: CASSGPAGGRAGANVLTF. CDR3 coding DNA: TGTGCCAGCAGTGGCCCGGCAGGGGGCCGGGCTGGGGCCAACGTCCTGACTTTC.

The rearrangement uses TRBV5-6 and TRBJ1-1, with a weak D call TRBD1 (6 bases). Trimming took 0 bases from V and 1 from J, leaving 7 bases between them. The germline gives CDR1 SGHDT, CDR2 YYEEEE. The CDR3 is 14 amino acids. The CDR3 reads CASSLGRGNTEAFF. CDR3 DNA: TGTGCCAGCAGCTTGGGCAGGGGGAACACTGAAGCTTTCTTT.

J is TRBJ1-3 and V is TRBV3-1 (or the pseudogene TRBV3-2); perhaps TRBD1 as D (6 bases). V was clipped by 1 base and J by 0 bases, with 13 bases between them. Germline loops: CDR1 LGHDT, CDR2 YNNKEL (reference sequence). The CDR3 is 17 residues long. The chain's CDR3 is CASSQGQVPSSGNTIYF. CDR3 in DNA: TGTGCCAGCAGCCAAGGACAGGTTCCGAGCTCTGGAAACACCATATATTTT.

The chain carries TRBV2 and TRBJ2-7, with D unclear. Germline CDR1 is SNHLY and CDR2 is FYNNEI. With 4 bases removed from V and 1 base from J, the gap between germline ends came to 14 bases. The length of the CDR3 is 15 residues. DNA of the CDR3: TGTGCCAGCAGTGGTGCCGGAGAAAATTCCTACGAGCAGTACGTC. It encodes CASSGAGENSYEQYV.

This chain connects TRBV6-6 to TRBJ1-5, with D tentatively TRBD1 (6 bases). The CDR3 sequence is 14 residues long. Germline CDR1 is MNHNY and CDR2 is SVGAGI (reference sequence). V was cut by 4 bases and J by 7 bases, with 14 bases left in between. CDR3: CASSSSGQQQPQHF. The CDR3 bases are TGTGCCAGCAGTTCCTCTGGACAGCAGCAGCCCCAGCATTTT.

V is TRBV11-3 and J is TRBJ1-5; TRBD1 matches at 8 bases. The V segment lost 1 base and the J segment 9 bases; nucleotides outside the gene matches: 8. The CDR3 is made up of 15 amino acids. Looked up from germline, CDR1 is SGHNT and CDR2 is YENEEA. CDR3 in DNA: TGTGCCAGCAGCTTAGGGGGACAGGCCTCCGGGCCCCAGCATTTT. Protein product: CASSLGGQASGPQHF. Supplemented by reference TRBV11-3 and TRBJ1-5, the full variable domain reads EAGVVQSPRYKIIEKKQPVAFWCNPISGHNTLYWYLQNLGQGPELLIRYENEEAVDDSQLPKDRFSAERLKGVDSTLKIQPAELGDSAVYLCASSLGGQASGPQHFGDGTRLSIL.

V is TRBV29-1 and J is TRBJ1-3; weak D call: TRBD1 (6 bases). The CDR3 loop spans 14 amino acids. Between the trimmed V and J ends, which lost 2 bases and 0 bases, there was a span of 8 bases. Germline CDR1 reads SQVTM; CDR2 reads ANQGSEA. CDR3: CSVEPTGSGNTIYF. CDR3 DNA: TGCAGCGTTGAACCGACAGGCTCTGGAAACACCATATATTTT. The full variable domain, its missing parts supplied by reference TRBV29-1 and TRBJ1-3, is SAVISQKPSRDICQRGTSLTIQCQVDSQVTMMFWYRQQPGQSLTLIATANQGSEATYESGFVIDKFPISRPNLTFSTLTVSNMSPEDSSIYLCSVEPTGSGNTIYFGEGSWLTVV.

The chain has TRBV24-1 and TRBJ2-6; D may be TRBD1 (5 bases). The CDR3 contains 15 residues. Trimming removed 4 bases at V and 4 bases at J, with 10 bases between. Germline assignment: CDR1 KGHDR and CDR2 SFDVKD. The CDR3 loop reads CATSEQGVGANVLTF. In DNA form, the CDR3 reads TGTGCCACCAGTGAGCAAGGGGTGGGGGCCAACGTCCTGACTTTC.

The J gene is TRBJ1-3, the V gene TRBV12-5, with D possibly being TRBD1 (6 bases). V gave up 6 bases and J gave up 1 base, with 10 bases separating them. Per germline, CDR1 LGHNT and CDR2 FRNRAP. This CDR3 is built from 14 residues. CDR3 sequence (DNA): TGTGCTAGTGGGTCCGGACAGTCTGGAAACACCATATATTTT. This gives the protein CASGSGQSGNTIYF. Filled out from reference TRBV12-5 and TRBJ1-3, the complete variable domain reads DARVTQTPRHKVTEMGQEVTMRCQPILGHNTVFWYRQTMMQGLELLAYFRNRAPLDDSGMPKDRFSAEMPDATLATLKIQPSEPRDSAVYFCASGSGQSGNTIYFGEGSWLTVV.

This chain uses TRBV9 with TRBJ2-7, with TRBD2 matching over 8 bases. Germline CDR1 SGDLS, CDR2 YYNGEE. The CDR3 extends over 13 amino acids. After removal of 6 bases from V and 3 bases from J, the junction contained 5 bases not matched to a gene. The CDR3 DNA reads TGTGCCAGCAATTCTAGCGGGCGCTACGAGCAGTACGTC. The encoded protein is CASNSSGRYEQYV.

In this sample, this clone turned up a few times. This sequence joins TRBV16 and TRBJ1-2, with TRBD1 as a possible D gene (6 bases). CDR3 length equals 13 residues. CDR1 is KGHSY and CDR2 is FQNENV in the germline V gene. V was trimmed by 4 bases and J by 8 bases, leaving 14 bases between them. The CDR3 loop reads CASSPLERGGYTF. The CDR3 DNA reads TGTGCCAGCAGCCCACTGGAGAGGGGGGGCTACACCTTC.

This chain links TRBV9 with TRBJ2-7; TRBD1 matches at 10 bases. This CDR3 region has 16 residues. The V and J ends lost 1 base and 1 base, in that order; junction bases with no gene match: 5. CDR1 is SGDLS and CDR2 is YYNGEE in the germline V gene. The CDR3 protein is CASSVSGQGVSYEQYF. The CDR3 nucleotides are TGTGCCAGCAGCGTAAGCGGACAGGGGGTATCCTACGAGCAGTACTTC.

The chain uses TRBV7-9 and TRBJ2-7, with 12 nucleotides matching TRBD2. Trimming took 3 bases from V and 3 from J; bases not matched to a gene: 12. The CDR3 spans 18 residues. The germline V gene has CDR1 SEHNR and CDR2 FQNEAQ (reference sequence). The CDR3 bases are TGTGCCAGCAGCTTGGAAAGGGGAAGACTAGCGGGAGTCTACGAGCAGTACTTC. Translating it yields CASSLERGRLAGVYEQYF.

This clone was observed once. The chain carries TRBV5-4 and TRBJ1-2; D is possibly TRBD1 (5 bases). V was cut by 0 bases and J by 5 bases, with 17 bases left in between. The CDR3 length is 16 residues. Germline V CDR1 and CDR2: SGHNT, YYREEE (reference sequence). CDR3 amino acids: CASSLAGGDLRYGYTF. The CDR3 bases are TGTGCCAGCAGCTTGGCCGGCGGGGACCTAAGGTATGGCTACACCTTC.

J is TRBJ1-1 and V is TRBV30; 9 nucleotides align to TRBD1. V was clipped by 3 bases and J by 6 bases; unmatched bases: 8. CDR3 length equals 14 residues. Germline lookup yields CDR1 GTSNPN and CDR2 SVGIG (reference sequence). The DNA for the CDR3 is TGTGCCTGGAGCAACCTAGGGGACAGGGCTGAAGCTTTCTTT. Amino acids: CAWSNLGDRAEAFF.

The chain has TRBV5-1 and TRBJ1-2; no firm D call. Germline-derived CDR1 and CDR2 are SGHRS and YFSETQ. This CDR3 contains 13 residues. The V end was cut by 0 bases, the J end by 4 bases, with 7 bases between. The CDR3 sequence: CASSLGDLYGYTF. The CDR3 nucleotides are TGCGCCAGCAGCTTGGGAGATCTCTATGGCTACACCTTC.

The chain employs TRBV24-1 and TRBJ2-1; TRBD2 agrees at 14 bases. Looked up from germline, CDR1 is KGHDR and CDR2 is SFDVKD. CDR3 size: 18 residues. Trimming at V came to 4 bases and at J to 2 bases, leaving 6 bases not matched to a gene. This chain's CDR3 is CATSDLGTSGSTYNEQFF. CDR3 nucleotides: TGTGCCACCAGTGACCTCGGGACTAGCGGGAGCACCTACAATGAGCAGTTCTTC.

The chain couples TRBV19 to TRBJ1-2, with 8 positions matching TRBD1. Germline CDR1 reads LNHDA; CDR2 reads SQIVND (reference sequence). This CDR3 spans 13 amino acids. Germline trimming cut 5 bases from V and 8 bases from J; bases unmatched to any gene: 7. CDR3 amino acids: CASSLDREDGYTF. As DNA, the CDR3 is TGTGCCAGTAGTTTGGACAGGGAGGACGGCTACACCTTC.

Comments on this clone: A junction boundary mismatches the germline segment, possibly from a read error. This chain connects TRBV2 to TRBJ2-7; no clear D gene. The CDR3 totals 12 residues. Germline V gene lookup returns CDR1 SNHLY and CDR2 FYNNEI. The CDR3 DNA is TGTGCCAGCAGTCTATCCTCCAACGAGCAGTACTTC. Translating it yields CASSLSSNEQYF. The full variable domain, in which reference TRBV2 and TRBJ2-7 provide the parts outside the CDR3, is EPEVTQTPSHQVTQMGQEVILRCVPISNHLYFYWYRQILGQKVEFLVSFYNNEISEKSEIFDDQFSVERPDGSNFTLKIRSTKLEDSAMYFCASSLSSNEQYFGPGTRLTVT.